This T cell receptor (beta chain) came from a study of T-cell memory formation after mild COVID-19. The CDR3 covers 11 residues. CDR1 and CDR2 (germline): SGHTA, FQGTGA. Employing constant-segment primers, 5'RACE generated TCR alpha and TCR beta cDNA libraries bearing sample barcodes and UMIs. TCRdb recomputed calls from the 5' RACE reads with MiXCR, one row per CDR3 protein. The data contain under 300,000 distinct CDR3 sequences, around 8% of them singletons. Regarding the study as a whole: The CD4+ clones that contracted clustered mainly within CM and EM, and the CD8+ clones concentrated in EMRA. The authors left the SARS-CoV-2 specificity of second-wave clones peaking on day 37 unconfirmed.

As concerns this clonotype: Its antigen is currently unknown. A junction end diverges from the germline sequence, so it may reflect a read error.

The chain combines TRBV7-3 with TRBJ1-5; TRBD1 might be the D (6 bases). Sequenced material: PBMCs or a T cell subset sorted from them (not recorded which). This sequence originates from a man between 18 and 29 years old who had mild COVID-19 (a few samples of this study predate the infection). Cell type and time point are not known. For the CDR3, the DNA is TGTGCCAGCAGCCCGGCCCCGGGGGCTCGGTTT. Its protein product is CASSPAPGARF.